Sequencing of this TCR beta chain was carried out in a study of blood T cell repertoires in COVID-19 (dated by TCRdb to 2018 to 2020). Concerning the study at large: Samples covering the acute and convalescent phases of COVID-19 were provided by collaborators in the United States, Italy and Spain. Subjects who had been exposed to COVID-19, were actively infected with it, or had recovered from it provided the deeply sampled blood TCRbeta repertoires that made up the dataset. The samples were drawn from the first 160 participants of the ongoing ImmuneRACE study and from under 1,500 subjects provided by 6 global collaborators. The repertoires were made available in a free public database intended to serve as a resource for research on the immune response to SARS-CoV-2. Nearly every sample came with metadata listing a de-identified subject ID, COVID-19 status, age in years and sex. The prospective study material was composed of cDNA or gDNA derived from T cells, B-cell-depleted T cells, or PBMCs. Where available, HLA class I and class II types were obtained from metadata supplied by the sample provider rather than from assay-based typing.

The CDR3 holds 15 amino acids from the cysteine to the phenylalanine. The CDR3 DNA has 45 bases and is translated from base 1. CDR1 and CDR2, per the germline V gene (reference sequence), are SGHNT and YYREEE. From V the trimming removes 4 bases and from J it removes 8 bases, while the gene matches leave 5 bases of the junction unaccounted for. Each collaborating institution followed its own protocols to collect whole blood in K2EDTA tubes. For TCRbeta analysis, collaborators shipped samples in one of three forms: frozen whole blood, isolated PBMCs, or DNA extracted from either of those sample types. Paper-wide results and their limitations: Clinical and demographic metadata were provided uncurated, with the amount varying by source and participant.

On this clone itself: Its antigen is unknown. No base quality information exists; no much larger clone differs at one position.

TCRbeta CDR3 regions were amplified from genomic DNA using the immunoSEQ Assay, a bias-controlled multiplex PCR. On the study's bioinformatics: Within the assay, amplification of reference gene primers was used to estimate how many nucleated cells each sample contained. To quantify the absolute abundance of each unique TCRbeta CDR3 rearrangement, sequence reads were collapsed and filtered. Productive Simpson clonality was computed per sample as the square root of Simpson's diversity index over productive rearrangements. TCRdb took over this immuneACCESS table, retaining in-frame rearrangements with V and J assigned. Such tables are incomplete; in checked studies, under half of the missing clones stem from an unresolved V gene, and the remainder is unexplained. The V and J calls and clone size were taken over from that table, and D and trimming were inferred from the DNA. For this sample the table gives more than 80,000 clones, of which 75% to 90% were detected only once. Approximately 12% of the sample is taken by the ten largest.

This sequence originates from an older man with acute or convalescent COVID-19. Sequenced material: peripheral blood. This receptor chain uses TRBV5-4 and TRBJ2-1; the junction holds 14 bases that match TRBD2. The bases are TGTGCCAGCAGCCTAGGGACTAGCGGGAGCGATGAGCAGTTCTTC. Its protein is CASSLGTSGSDEQFF.